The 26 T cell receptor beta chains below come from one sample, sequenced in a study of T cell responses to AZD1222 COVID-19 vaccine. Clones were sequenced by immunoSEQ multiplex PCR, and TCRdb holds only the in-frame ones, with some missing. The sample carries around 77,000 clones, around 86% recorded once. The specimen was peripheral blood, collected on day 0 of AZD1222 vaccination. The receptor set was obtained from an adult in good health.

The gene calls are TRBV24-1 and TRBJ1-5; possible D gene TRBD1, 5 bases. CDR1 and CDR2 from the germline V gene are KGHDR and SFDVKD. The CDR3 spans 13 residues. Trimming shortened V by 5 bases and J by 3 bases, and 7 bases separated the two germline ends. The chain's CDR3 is CATSGQSNQPQHF. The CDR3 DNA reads TGTGCCACCAGTGGACAGTCCAATCAGCCCCAGCATTTT.

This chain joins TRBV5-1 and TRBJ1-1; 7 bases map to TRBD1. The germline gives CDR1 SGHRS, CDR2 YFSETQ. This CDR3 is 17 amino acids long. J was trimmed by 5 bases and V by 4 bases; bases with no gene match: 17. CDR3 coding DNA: TGCGCCAGCAGCCCCCTTTCTGGGAAGGGGGCGGAAACTGAAGCTTTCTTT. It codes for CASSPLSGKGAETEAFF.

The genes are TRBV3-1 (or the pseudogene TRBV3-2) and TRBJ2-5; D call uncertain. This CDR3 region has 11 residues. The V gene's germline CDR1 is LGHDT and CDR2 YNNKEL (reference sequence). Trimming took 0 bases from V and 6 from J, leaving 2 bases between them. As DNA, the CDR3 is TGTGCCAGCAGCCAAGATAAGACCCAGTACTTC. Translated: CASSQDKTQYF.

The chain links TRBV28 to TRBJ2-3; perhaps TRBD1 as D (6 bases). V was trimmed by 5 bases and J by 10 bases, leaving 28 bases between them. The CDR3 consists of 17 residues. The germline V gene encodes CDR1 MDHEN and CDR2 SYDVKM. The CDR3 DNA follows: TGTGCCAGCAGTCCCGCTTGGGGGCGCAGGAAGAGGATTTCGCAGTATTTT. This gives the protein CASSPAWGRRKRISQYF.

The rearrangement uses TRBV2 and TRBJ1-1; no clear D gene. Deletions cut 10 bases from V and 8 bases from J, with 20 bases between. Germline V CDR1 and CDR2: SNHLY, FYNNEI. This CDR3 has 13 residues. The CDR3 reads CAIWTDNTEEAFF. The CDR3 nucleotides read TGTGCCATTTGGACCGACAACACAGAAGAAGCTTTCTTT.

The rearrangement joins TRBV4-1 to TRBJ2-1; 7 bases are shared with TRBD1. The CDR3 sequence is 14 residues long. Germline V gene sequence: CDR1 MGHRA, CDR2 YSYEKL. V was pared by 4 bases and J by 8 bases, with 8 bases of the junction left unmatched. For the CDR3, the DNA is TGCGCCAGCAGCCTTATGGACAGGATCGATGAGCAGTTCTTC. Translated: CASSLMDRIDEQFF.

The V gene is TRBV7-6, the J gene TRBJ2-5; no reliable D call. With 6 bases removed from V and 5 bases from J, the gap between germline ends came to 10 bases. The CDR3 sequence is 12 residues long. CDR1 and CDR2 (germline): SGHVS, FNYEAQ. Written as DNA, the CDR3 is TGTGCCAGCAGAAAACTGGGGGAGACCCAGTACTTC. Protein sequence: CASRKLGETQYF.

Here the CDR3 DNA reads TGCGCCAGCAGATCCGGCGGGGGTGTCGGGGAGCTGTTTTTT. Its translation is CASRSGGGVGELFF. This rearrangement joins TRBV5-1 to TRBJ2-2; TRBD2 matches 7 bases. V lost 5 bases, J lost 7 bases, and 8 bases stayed unmatched. Germline CDR1 and CDR2: SGHRS and YFSETQ. The CDR3 is 14 amino acids.

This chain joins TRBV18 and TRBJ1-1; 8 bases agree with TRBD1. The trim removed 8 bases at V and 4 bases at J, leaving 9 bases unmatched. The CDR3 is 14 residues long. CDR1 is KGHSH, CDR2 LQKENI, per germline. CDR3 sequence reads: CASQGQGRVTEAFF. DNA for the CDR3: TGTGCCAGCCAAGGACAGGGAAGAGTCACTGAAGCTTTCTTT.

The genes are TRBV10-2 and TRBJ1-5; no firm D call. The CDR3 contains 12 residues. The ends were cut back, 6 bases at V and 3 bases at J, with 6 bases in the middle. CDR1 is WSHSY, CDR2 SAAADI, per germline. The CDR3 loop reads CASRQNNQPQHF. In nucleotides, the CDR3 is TGCGCCAGCAGACAGAACAATCAGCCCCAGCATTTT.

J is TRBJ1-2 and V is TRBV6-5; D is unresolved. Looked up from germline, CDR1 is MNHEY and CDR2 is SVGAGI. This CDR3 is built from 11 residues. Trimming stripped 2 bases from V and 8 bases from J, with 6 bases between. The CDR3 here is CASSYIGGYTF. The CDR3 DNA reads TGTGCCAGCAGTTACATAGGGGGCTACACCTTC.

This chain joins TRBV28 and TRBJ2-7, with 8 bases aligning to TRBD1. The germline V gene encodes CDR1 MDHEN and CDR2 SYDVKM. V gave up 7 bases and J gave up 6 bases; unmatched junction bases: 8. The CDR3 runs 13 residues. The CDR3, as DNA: TGTGCCAGCACAGGAGCCAGGGGGCGCGAGCAGTACTTC. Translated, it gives CASTGARGREQYF.

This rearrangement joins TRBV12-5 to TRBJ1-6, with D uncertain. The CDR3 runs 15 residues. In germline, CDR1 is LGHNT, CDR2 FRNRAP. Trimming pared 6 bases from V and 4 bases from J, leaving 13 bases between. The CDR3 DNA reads TGTGCTAGTGGAAAGCGGACGGAATATAATTCACCCCTCCACTTT. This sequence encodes CASGKRTEYNSPLHF.

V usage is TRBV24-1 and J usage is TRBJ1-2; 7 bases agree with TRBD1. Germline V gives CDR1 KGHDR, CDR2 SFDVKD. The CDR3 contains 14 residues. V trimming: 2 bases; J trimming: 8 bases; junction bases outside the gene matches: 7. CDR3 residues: CATSDSDRAEGYTF. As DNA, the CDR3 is TGTGCCACCAGTGATTCCGACAGGGCGGAGGGCTACACCTTC.

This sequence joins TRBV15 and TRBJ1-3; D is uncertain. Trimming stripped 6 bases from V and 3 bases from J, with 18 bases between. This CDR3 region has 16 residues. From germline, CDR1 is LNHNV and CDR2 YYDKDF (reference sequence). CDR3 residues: CATSSTQAGFGNTIYF. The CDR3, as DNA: TGTGCCACCAGTAGTACTCAGGCGGGTTTTGGAAACACCATATATTTT.

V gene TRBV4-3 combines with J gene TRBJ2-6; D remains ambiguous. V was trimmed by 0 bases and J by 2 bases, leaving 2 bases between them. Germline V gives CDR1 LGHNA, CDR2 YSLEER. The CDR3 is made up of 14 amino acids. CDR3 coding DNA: TGCGCCAGCAGCCAAGAGGCTGGGGCCAACGTCCTGACTTTC. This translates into CASSQEAGANVLTF.

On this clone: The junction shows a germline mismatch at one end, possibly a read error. CDR3 in DNA: TGTGCCAGCAGCCAAGAATGGGGGCGCTTGGCTTTT. Its translation: CASSQEWGRLAF. This chain connects TRBV3-1 (or the pseudogene TRBV3-2) to TRBJ1-4; D may be TRBD1 (6 bases). CDR1 is LGHDT, CDR2 YNNKEL, per germline (reference sequence). This CDR3 contains 12 residues.

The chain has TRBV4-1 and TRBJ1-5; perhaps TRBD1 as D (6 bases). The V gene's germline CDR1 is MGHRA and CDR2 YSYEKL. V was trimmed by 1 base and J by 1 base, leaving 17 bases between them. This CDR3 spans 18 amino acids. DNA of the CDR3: TGCGCCAGCAGCCAAGCATTGAACAGGGCCCTAAGCAATCAGCCCCAGCATTTT. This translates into CASSQALNRALSNQPQHF.

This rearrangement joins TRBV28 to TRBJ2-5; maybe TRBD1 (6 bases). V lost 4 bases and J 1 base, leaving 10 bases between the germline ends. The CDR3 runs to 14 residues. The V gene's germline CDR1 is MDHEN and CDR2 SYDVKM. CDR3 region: CASSWGRAQETQYF. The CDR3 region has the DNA TGTGCCAGCAGTTGGGGGCGGGCCCAAGAGACCCAGTACTTC.

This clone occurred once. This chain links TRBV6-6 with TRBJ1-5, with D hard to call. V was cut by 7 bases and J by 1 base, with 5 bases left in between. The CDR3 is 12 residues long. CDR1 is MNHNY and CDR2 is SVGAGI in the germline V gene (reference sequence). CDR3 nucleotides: TGTGCCAGCATTGGAAGCAATCAGCCCCAGCATTTT. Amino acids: CASIGSNQPQHF.

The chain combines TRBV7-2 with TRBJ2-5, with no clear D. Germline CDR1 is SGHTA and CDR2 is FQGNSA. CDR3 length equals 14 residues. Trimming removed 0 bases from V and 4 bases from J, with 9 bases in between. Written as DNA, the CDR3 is TGTGCCAGCAGCTTAGCTTGGCAGCGAGAGACCCAGTACTTC. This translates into CASSLAWQRETQYF. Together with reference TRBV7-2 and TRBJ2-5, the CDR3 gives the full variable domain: GAGVSQSPSNKVTEKGKDVELRCDPISGHTALYWYRQSLGQGLEFLIYFQGNSAPDKSGLPSDRFSAERTGGSVSTLTIQRTQQEDSAVYLCASSLAWQRETQYFGPGTRLLVL.

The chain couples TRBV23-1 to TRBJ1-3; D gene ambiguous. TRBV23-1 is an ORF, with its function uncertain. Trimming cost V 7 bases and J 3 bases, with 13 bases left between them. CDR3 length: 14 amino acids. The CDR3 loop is CASTPIGVGNTIYF. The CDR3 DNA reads TGCGCCAGCACCCCGATTGGGGTTGGAAACACCATATATTTT.

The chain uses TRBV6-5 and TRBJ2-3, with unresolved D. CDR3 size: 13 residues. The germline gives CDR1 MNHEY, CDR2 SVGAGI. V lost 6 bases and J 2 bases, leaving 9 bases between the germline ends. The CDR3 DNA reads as TGTGCCAGCAGGGTGGGCTTCACAGATACGCAGTATTTT. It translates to CASRVGFTDTQYF.

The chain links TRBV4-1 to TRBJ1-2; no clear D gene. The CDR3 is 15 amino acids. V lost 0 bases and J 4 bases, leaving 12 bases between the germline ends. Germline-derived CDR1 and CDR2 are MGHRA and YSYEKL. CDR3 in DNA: TGCGCCAGCAGCCAAGATCCGGGGATTCTCTATGGCTACACCTTC. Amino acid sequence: CASSQDPGILYGYTF.

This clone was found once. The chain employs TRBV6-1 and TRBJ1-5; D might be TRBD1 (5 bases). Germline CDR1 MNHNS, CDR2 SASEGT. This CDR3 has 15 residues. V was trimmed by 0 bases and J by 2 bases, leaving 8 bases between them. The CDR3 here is CASSEAGQGNQPQHF. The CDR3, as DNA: TGTGCCAGCAGTGAAGCGGGGCAGGGCAATCAGCCCCAGCATTTT.

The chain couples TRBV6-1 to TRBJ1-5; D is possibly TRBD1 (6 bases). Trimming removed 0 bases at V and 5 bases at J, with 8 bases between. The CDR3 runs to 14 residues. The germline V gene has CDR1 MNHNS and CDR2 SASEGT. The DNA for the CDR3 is TGTGCCAGCAGTGAAGCTGGGGGCGATCAGCCCCAGCATTTT. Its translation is CASSEAGGDQPQHF.